This T cell receptor beta chain was sequenced during a study of tumor-infiltrating lymphocytes in localized non-small cell lung cancer (dated by TCRdb to about 2021). Regarding the study in general: The cohort covered several histologies, both smokers and never-smokers, and patients whose samples were collected after neoadjuvant chemotherapy. Each patient provided resected tumor tissue plus uninvolved lung tissue from the same patient, with the uninvolved lung tissue described as non-adjacent to the tumor. TCR sequencing was one of several integrated assays, alongside flow cytometry, multiplex immunofluorescence, RNA-seq, exome sequencing and proteomics, applied to the same patients. The overall ICON cohort comprised over 140 surgical patients with localized non-small cell lung cancer whose tumors were resected. The paired tumor versus uninvolved lung comparison of immunoSEQ T-cell fraction included approximately 55 patients. General conclusions and limits of the study: Since assay coverage differed from patient to patient depending on how much tissue was available, TCR sequencing was done for only a subset of the cohort. TCRbeta sequencing supported higher T cell infiltration in tumors than in uninvolved lung tissue, consistent with immunofluorescence CD3 counts. Because different assays used different pieces of the same tissue, intratumor heterogeneity could not be separated from technical variation. No association of tumor T-cell fraction from TCR sequencing with recurrence-free survival was found (p = 0.61). The TCR-derived T-cell fraction showed no difference between the flow cytometry-defined immunotypes IM1 (good prognosis) and IM2 (poor prognosis).

The germline V gene specifies SGHDN as CDR1 and FVKESK as CDR2. From V the trimming removes 3 bases and from J it removes 3 bases, while the gene matches leave 4 bases of the junction unaccounted for. From the cysteine through the phenylalanine, the CDR3 covers 14 amino acids. The read is trimmed to its CDR3 DNA, 42 bases read in frame from base 1. The T-cell fraction in tumor and uninvolved lung tissue was obtained from TCR sequencing using the immunoSEQ assay. Per the original workflow: For survival analysis, patients were split into high (upper tertile) and low (lower two tertiles) T-cell fraction groups and compared by log-rank test. A signed-rank test was used to test differences in T-cell fraction between paired tumor and uninvolved lung samples. Drawn from immuneACCESS, this table holds only the in-frame rearrangements with V and J called that TCRdb kept. Clones are partly lost; checked studies trace under half to an unresolved V gene and leave the rest unexplained. For V, J and clone size, that table is used; D and trimming come from the DNA. This sample comprises fewer than 25,000 clones, roughly three quarters of them detected only once. Of the sample, 3.4% is held by the ten largest clones.

On this clone itself: Its antigen is currently not known. Base qualities were left out, and no much larger clone turns up one base away.

The first patient joined ICON in the first half of 2016, and enrollment wrapped up when the last patient was enrolled in late 2018. A subcohort of 76 patients provided fresh tumor and matched uninvolved tissue for in-depth immune analyses, with TCR sequencing among those analyses. DNA for TCR sequencing was isolated from bulk tissue, and no cell sorting was done. Sequenced: lung tumor tissue. The chain joins TRBV14 to TRBJ2-7; TRBD1 lines up with 8 middle nucleotides. The TCR originated in a human donor with non-small cell lung cancer. The CDR3 protein sequence reads: CASSQPGQGYEQYF. The nucleotide sequence is given as TGTGCCAGCAGCCAGCCTGGACAGGGCTACGAGCAGTACTTC.